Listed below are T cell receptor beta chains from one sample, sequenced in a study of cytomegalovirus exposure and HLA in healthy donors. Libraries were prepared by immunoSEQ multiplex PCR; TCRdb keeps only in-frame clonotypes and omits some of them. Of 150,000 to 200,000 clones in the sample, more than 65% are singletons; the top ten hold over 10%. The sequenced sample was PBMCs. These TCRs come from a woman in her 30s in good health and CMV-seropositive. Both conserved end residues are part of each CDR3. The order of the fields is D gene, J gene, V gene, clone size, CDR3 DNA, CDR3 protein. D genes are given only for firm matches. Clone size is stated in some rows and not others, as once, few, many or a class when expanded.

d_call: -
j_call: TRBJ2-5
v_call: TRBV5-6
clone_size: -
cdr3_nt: TGTGCCAGCAGCTTGGTGTCACAAGAGACCCAGTACTTC
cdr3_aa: CASSLVSQETQYF

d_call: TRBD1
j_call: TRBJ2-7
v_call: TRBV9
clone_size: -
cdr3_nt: TGTGCCAGCAGCGTATATCCCGGACAGGGCTACGAGCAGTACTTC
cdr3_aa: CASSVYPGQGYEQYF

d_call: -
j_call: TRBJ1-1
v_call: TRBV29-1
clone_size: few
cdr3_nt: TGCAGCGTTGCTAGAAGAGGCACTGAAGCTTTCTTT
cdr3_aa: CSVARRGTEAFF

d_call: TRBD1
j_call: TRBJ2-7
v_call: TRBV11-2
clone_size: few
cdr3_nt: TGTGCCAGCAGCAACGACAGGGGGTTATACGAGCAGTACTTC
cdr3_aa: CASSNDRGLYEQYF

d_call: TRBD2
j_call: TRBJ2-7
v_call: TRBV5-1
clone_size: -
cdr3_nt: TGCGCCAGCAGCTTGGGGGGGACTAGCGGGAGGCCAACCTACGAGCAGTACTTC
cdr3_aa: CASSLGGTSGRPTYEQYF

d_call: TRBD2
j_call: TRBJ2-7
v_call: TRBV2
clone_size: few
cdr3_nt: TGTGCCAGCAGTGATCGTGCGGGAGGCTACGAGCAGTACTTC
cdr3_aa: CASSDRAGGYEQYF

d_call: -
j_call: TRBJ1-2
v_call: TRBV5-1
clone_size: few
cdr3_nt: TGCGCCAGCAGCTTGTCTACAGGCTCCTATGGCTACACCTTC
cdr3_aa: CASSLSTGSYGYTF

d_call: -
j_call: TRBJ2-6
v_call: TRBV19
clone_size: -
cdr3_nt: TGTGCCAGTAACCACAACTCTGGGGCCAACGTCCTGACTTTC
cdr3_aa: CASNHNSGANVLTF

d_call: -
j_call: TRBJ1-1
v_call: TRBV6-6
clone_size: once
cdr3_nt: TGTGCCAGCAGTGGCGGGACGTTTGAAGCTTTCTTT
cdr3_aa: CASSGGTFEAFF

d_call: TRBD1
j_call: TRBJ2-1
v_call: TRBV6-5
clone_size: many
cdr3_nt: TGTGCCAGCAGTTACGGGACAGACTCAGGGGAACAGTTCTTC
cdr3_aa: CASSYGTDSGEQFF

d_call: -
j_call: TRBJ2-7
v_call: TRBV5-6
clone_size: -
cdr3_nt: TGTGCCAGCAGCACACAGGGTCCCCCCTACGAGCAGTACTTC
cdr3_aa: CASSTQGPPYEQYF

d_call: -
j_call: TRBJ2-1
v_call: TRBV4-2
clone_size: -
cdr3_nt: TGTGCCAGCAGCCATGTACTAGGCGATGAGCAGTTCTTC
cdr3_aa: CASSHVLGDEQFF

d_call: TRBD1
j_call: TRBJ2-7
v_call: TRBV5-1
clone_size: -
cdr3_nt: TGCGCCAGCAGCTTGGAGGGACAGGGGGCTTCCGAGCAGTACTTC
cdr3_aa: CASSLEGQGASEQYF

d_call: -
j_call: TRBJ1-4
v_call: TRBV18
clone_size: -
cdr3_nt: TGTGCCAGCTCACCAGAGCTTGAAAAACTGTTTTTT
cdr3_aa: CASSPELEKLFF

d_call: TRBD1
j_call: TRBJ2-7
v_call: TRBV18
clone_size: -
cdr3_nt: TGTGCCAGCTCACCGAGGACAGGAGCCTACGAGCAGTACTTC
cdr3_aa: CASSPRTGAYEQYF

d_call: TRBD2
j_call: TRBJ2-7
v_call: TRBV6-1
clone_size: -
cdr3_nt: TGTGCCAGCAGTGGGGGAGGGGACCTCTACGAGCAGTACTTC
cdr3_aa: CASSGGGDLYEQYF

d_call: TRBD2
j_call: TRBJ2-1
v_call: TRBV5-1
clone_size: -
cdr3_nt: TGCGCCAGCAGCCCGGGACTAGCGGGAGGGCCCAGGAATGAGCAGTTCTTC
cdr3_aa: CASSPGLAGGPRNEQFF

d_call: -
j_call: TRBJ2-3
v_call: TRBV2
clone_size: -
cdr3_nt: TGTGCCAGCAGCGGAGGGGCCGACAGTACAGATACGCAGTATTTT
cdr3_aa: CASSGGADSTDTQYF

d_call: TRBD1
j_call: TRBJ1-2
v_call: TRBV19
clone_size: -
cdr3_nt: TGTGCCAGTACCCCCGGACAGGGGCTGTACTATGGCTACACCTTC
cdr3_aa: CASTPGQGLYYGYTF

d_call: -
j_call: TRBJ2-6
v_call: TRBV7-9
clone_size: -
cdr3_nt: TGTGCCAGCAGCTTAGTAGGGGCCGGGGCCAACGTCCTGACTTTC
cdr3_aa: CASSLVGAGANVLTF

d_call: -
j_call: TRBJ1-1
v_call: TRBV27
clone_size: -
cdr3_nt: TGTGCCAGCAGTTGGTCAGAGGTGGCTGAAGCTTTCTTT
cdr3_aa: CASSWSEVAEAFF

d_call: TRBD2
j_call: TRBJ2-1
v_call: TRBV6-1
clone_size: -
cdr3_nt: TGTGCCAGCAGTGAAGCGCTAGCGGGAGTCTACAATGAGCAGTTCTTC
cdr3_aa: CASSEALAGVYNEQFF

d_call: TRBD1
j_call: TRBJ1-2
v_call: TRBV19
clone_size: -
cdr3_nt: TGTGCCAGTAGTACAGGGGGGATGCCCTCAACCTTGAGTCTGGGGTACACCTTC
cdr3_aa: CASSTGGMPSTLSLGYTF

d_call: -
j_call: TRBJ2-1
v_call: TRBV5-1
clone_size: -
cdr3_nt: TGCGCCAGCAGCTTGGAGGAGGGTGAGCAGTTCTTC
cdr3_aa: CASSLEEGEQFF

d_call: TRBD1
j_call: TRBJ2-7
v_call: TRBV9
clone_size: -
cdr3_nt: TGTGCCAGCGGGGGGACAGGGTTGGCCGAGCAGTACTTC
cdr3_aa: CASGGTGLAEQYF

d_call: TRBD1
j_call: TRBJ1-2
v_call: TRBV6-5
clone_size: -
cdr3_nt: TGTGCCAGCACGGAAGGGACAGGGTTAAATGGCTACACCTTC
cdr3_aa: CASTEGTGLNGYTF